These 16 T cell receptor beta chains originate from one sample sequenced in a study of control samples from healthy donors and cancer patients. Clones were read by immunoSEQ multiplex PCR, and TCRdb kept only the in-frame ones, dropping some. The table lists roughly 130,000 clones, approximately 90% of them singletons. What was sequenced was blood. The receptors were sampled from a woman aged 25 to 39 in good health.

V gene TRBV6-5 combines with J gene TRBJ2-7, with D perhaps assigned TRBD1 or TRBD2 (5 bases each). CDR3 length equals 15 residues. V gave up 3 bases and J gave up 2 bases, with 14 bases separating them. Germline CDR1 reads MNHEY; CDR2 reads SVGAGI. The CDR3 coding sequence is TGTGCCAGCAGTTATGCCGGGACGCCAACCTACGAGCAGTACTTC. The encoded protein is CASSYAGTPTYEQYF.

This clone was counted only a few times. The chain joins TRBV30 to TRBJ2-3, with 12 bases identical to TRBD1. This CDR3 has 16 amino acids. The junction had 7 bases not matched to a gene; V was cut back by 5 bases and J by 1 base. In germline, CDR1 is GTSNPN, CDR2 SVGIG (reference sequence). CDR3 amino acids: CAWSGTGGSGTDTQYF. CDR3 nucleotides: TGTGCCTGGTCCGGGACAGGGGGCAGTGGCACAGATACGCAGTATTTT.

This sequence joins TRBV6-5 and TRBJ1-2; TRBD1 might be the D (6 bases). Germline CDR1 reads MNHEY; CDR2 reads SVGAGI. The CDR3 consists of 13 residues. Deletions cut 8 bases from V and 8 bases from J, with 18 bases between. CDR3 amino acids: CASGIARGHGYTF. In DNA, the CDR3 is TGTGCCAGCGGGATAGCCAGGGGTCACGGCTACACCTTC.

This chain joins TRBV9 and TRBJ2-2; no firm D call. This CDR3 has 16 residues. V gave up 1 base and J gave up 4 bases, with 14 bases separating them. Germline CDR1 is SGDLS and CDR2 is YYNGEE. The CDR3 loop is CASSVRLEIATGELFF. The CDR3 DNA sequence: TGTGCCAGCAGCGTAAGGCTAGAAATTGCCACCGGGGAGCTGTTTTTT. Looking up the rest from reference TRBV9 and TRBJ2-2 gives the full variable domain: DSGVTQTPKHLITATGQRVTLRCSPRSGDLSVYWYQQSLDQGLQFLIQYYNGEERAKGNILERFSAQQFPDLHSELNLSSLELGDSALYFCASSVRLEIATGELFFGEGSRLTVL.

This chain joins TRBV21-1 and TRBJ1-2. TRBV21-1 is marked as a pseudogene. CDR3 length: 14 amino acids. CDR3 nucleotide sequence: TGTGCCAGCAGCAAAGTTCTGGTAATCTATGGCTACACCTTC. Protein: CASSKVLVIYGYTF.

This sequence joins TRBV5-1 and TRBJ2-5, with D hard to call. V shed 0 bases and J shed 1 base, with 7 bases lying between them. Germline CDR1 and CDR2: SGHRS and YFSETQ. The CDR3 is 14 amino acids. Here the CDR3 DNA reads TGCGCCAGCAGCTTGGGAAGGGCCCAAGAGACCCAGTACTTC. Translated, it gives CASSLGRAQETQYF.

Of note for this clone: Compared with germline, one end of the junction differs, possibly owing to a read error. The chain carries TRBV7-7 and TRBJ2-5; D perhaps matches TRBD2 (6 bases). Germline V lookup: CDR1 SSHAT, CDR2 FNYEAQ (reference sequence). CDR3 length: 15 residues. The CDR3 protein is CASSLAGGAAGTQYF. The CDR3 nucleotides read TGTGCTAGCAGCTTAGCAGGAGGTGCAGCGGGGACCCAGTACTTC.

V gene TRBV7-9 combines with J gene TRBJ1-5; D perhaps matches TRBD1 (6 bases). V gave up 1 base and J gave up 9 bases, with 22 bases separating them. The CDR3 spans 17 residues. Germline V gene lookup returns CDR1 SEHNR and CDR2 FQNEAQ (reference sequence). CDR3 coding DNA: TGTGCCAGCAGCTTAGGGTCCGGGACGGTGTTAGGGGGGCCCCAGCATTTT. Translating it yields CASSLGSGTVLGGPQHF. Drawing the rest from reference TRBV7-9 and TRBJ1-5, the complete variable domain is DTGVSQNPRHKITKRGQNVTFRCDPISEHNRLYWYRQTLGQGPEFLTYFQNEAQLEKSRLLSDRFSAERPKGSFSTLEIQRTEQGDSAMYLCASSLGSGTVLGGPQHFGDGTRLSIL.

This chain connects TRBV6-6 to TRBJ2-2, with D perhaps matching TRBD1 or TRBD2 (5 bases each). Trimming stripped 5 bases from V and 0 bases from J, with 10 bases between. CDR1 is MNHNY, CDR2 SVGAGI, per germline (reference sequence). The CDR3 length is 15 residues. The CDR3: CASSGTEPNTGELFF. The CDR3 region has the DNA TGTGCCAGCAGTGGGACGGAACCGAACACCGGGGAGCTGTTTTTT.

In this sample, this clone turned up a few times. The chain carries TRBV18 and TRBJ2-7; D gene uncertain. The germline CDR1 and CDR2 sequences are KGHSH and LQKENI. The CDR3 extends over 12 amino acids. The V end was cut by 2 bases, the J end by 2 bases, with 4 bases between. The CDR3 region has the DNA TGTGCCAGCTCACCATCCGCCTACGAGCAGTACTTC. It encodes CASSPSAYEQYF.

The rearrangement joins TRBV5-4 to TRBJ2-1; TRBD2 matches at 10 bases. CDR1 is SGHNT and CDR2 is YYREEE in the germline V gene (reference sequence). With 4 bases clipped from V and 10 bases from J, the junction kept 8 bases outside the gene matches. The CDR3 totals 14 residues. The CDR3, as DNA: TGTGCCAGCAGCGCGCAGCGGGAGGGGACGGAGCAGTTCTTC. This translates into CASSAQREGTEQFF. The full variable domain, with the rest looked up from reference TRBV5-4 and TRBJ2-1, is ETGVTQSPTHLIKTRGQQVTLRCSSQSGHNTVSWYQQALGQGPQFIFQYYREEENGRGNFPPRFSGLQFPNYSSELNVNALELDDSALYLCASSAQREGTEQFFGPGTRLTVL.

CDR3 protein: CASSQDRGSWRNSPLHF. CDR3 sequence (DNA): TGTGCCAGCAGCCAAGATCGGGGGTCCTGGCGGAATTCACCCCTCCACTTT. The J gene is TRBJ1-6, the V gene TRBV4-2; perhaps TRBD1 as D (5 bases). This CDR3 has 17 amino acids. Trimming removed 0 bases at V and 7 bases at J, with 16 bases between. Germline assignment: CDR1 LGHNA and CDR2 YNFKEQ.

The V and J genes are TRBV19 and TRBJ1-2; D gene unclear. Trimming stripped 3 bases from V and 3 bases from J, with 8 bases between. Germline V gene sequence: CDR1 LNHDA, CDR2 SQIVND (reference sequence). The CDR3 is made up of 13 amino acids. The DNA for the CDR3 is TGTGCCAGTAGTATGAGGTGGGACTATGGCTACACCTTC. Its translation: CASSMRWDYGYTF.

The chain uses TRBV7-8 and TRBJ1-1; D is ambiguous. V was cut by 1 base and J by 3 bases, with 9 bases left in between. Germline CDR1 and CDR2: SGHVS and FQNEAQ. The CDR3 extends over 14 amino acids. CDR3 sequence reads: CASSLVFTDTEAFF. The CDR3 nucleotides read TGTGCCAGCAGCTTAGTCTTCACAGACACTGAAGCTTTCTTT.

The V and J genes are TRBV29-1 and TRBJ1-2; a possible D gene is TRBD1 (5 bases). This CDR3 region has 13 residues. The V gene's germline CDR1 is SQVTM and CDR2 ANQGSEA. V was shortened by 4 bases and J by 5 bases, with 14 bases between the two germline ends. The chain's CDR3 is CSVGQPEAYGYTF. The CDR3 coding sequence is TGCAGCGTTGGACAGCCCGAGGCGTATGGCTACACCTTC.

The rearrangement joins TRBV24-1 to TRBJ2-7; D call uncertain. Per germline, CDR1 KGHDR and CDR2 SFDVKD. This CDR3 is 15 amino acids long. The germline V and J ends were trimmed by 3 bases and 3 bases, with 14 bases remaining between them. The CDR3 DNA sequence: TGTGCCACCAGTGATGGCCCCTCTGCAGGCTACGAGCAGTACTTC. This gives the protein CATSDGPSAGYEQYF.